Presented here are 11 T cell receptor beta chains from one specimen sequenced in a study of tumor and adjacent non-tumor tissue in lung cancer. The template was RNA from unsorted bulk tissue. Three rounds of nested PCR, following a modified ARM-PCR protocol, produced the TCRbeta library. TCRdb redid the calling of the multiplex PCR reads with MiXCR, one entry per CDR3 protein. The sample consists of more than 90,000 distinct CDR3 sequences, approximately 65% of them appearing once. Sequencing was done on a sample of lung tumor tissue. All receptors derive from a man aged 60 to 75 with non-small cell lung cancer.

This sequence joins TRBV20-1 and TRBJ1-1; D unresolved. Trimming pared 3 bases from V and 7 bases from J, leaving 12 bases between. The CDR3 covers 12 residues. The germline gives CDR1 DFQATT, CDR2 SNEGSKA (reference sequence). CDR3 sequence: CSASHWRDEAFF. In DNA form, the CDR3 reads TGCAGTGCTAGCCATTGGAGGGATGAAGCTTTCTTT.

This clonotype was counted between two and nine times. A much bigger clone sits one base away, suggesting this may be a read error. The chain uses TRBV5-5 and TRBJ2-2; a possible D gene is TRBD2 (6 bases). This CDR3 spans 16 amino acids. CDR1 is SGHKS, CDR2 YYEKEE, per germline (reference sequence). V was clipped by 6 bases and J by 3 bases, with 18 bases between them. The CDR3 here is CASTHAGLMDTGELFF. CDR3 in DNA: TGTGCCAGCACCCATGCGGGATTGATGGACACCGGGGAGCTGTTTTTT.

With regard to this clonotype: An end of the junction does not agree with germline; a read error may underlie this. The V gene is TRBV29-1, the J gene TRBJ1-1; D unclear. The CDR3 covers 13 residues. Germline V CDR1 and CDR2: SQVTM, ANQGSEA. The CDR3, as DNA: TGCAGCGTTGAGGTAGGAGCGAACAATGAAGCTTTCTTT. Amino acid sequence: CSVEVGANNEAFF.

This rearrangement joins TRBV6-6 to TRBJ2-7, with D tentatively TRBD1 (6 bases). The CDR3 is made up of 16 amino acids. CDR1 is MNHNY, CDR2 SVGAGI, per germline (reference sequence). CDR3 nucleotides: TGTGCAAGCGTTTGGGGACAAGGGCTCCAAAGGGGGGAGCAGTACTTC. Amino acid sequence: CASVWGQGLQRGEQYF.

This clonotype was found a few times. A much larger clone differs from this one at a single base, so this may be a read error. V gene TRBV4-2 combines with J gene TRBJ1-1; 7 bases map to TRBD1. Germline assignment: CDR1 LGHNA and CDR2 YNFKEQ. This CDR3 has 14 amino acids. The CDR3 protein is CASSHNQGDTEALF. The DNA for the CDR3 is TGTGCCAGCAGCCATAATCAGGGGGACACTGAAGCTCTCTTT.

About this clonotype itself: A junction end diverges from the germline sequence, so it may reflect a read error. The V and J genes are TRBV6-2 or TRBV6-3 and TRBJ2-7; unclear D gene. The CDR3 sequence is 13 residues long. The germline CDR1 and CDR2 sequences are MNHEY and SVGEGT. CDR3 nucleotide sequence: TGTGCCAGCAGTTACCCGGGCTCCCACGAGCAGTACTTC. Its translation: CASSYPGSHEQYF.

CDR3 nucleotide sequence: TGTGCCAGCAGCCCATATAGGACAGGGGTAACTGAAGCTTTCTTT. Translation gives CASSPYRTGVTEAFF. The chain links TRBV7-2 to TRBJ1-1; 9 bases match TRBD1. Germline CDR1 is SGHTA and CDR2 is FQGNSA. The CDR3 runs 15 residues. The V and J ends lost 5 bases and 5 bases, in that order; junction bases with no gene match: 9.

Regarding this clonotype: A much larger clone lies one base from this, so it may be a read error. The V and J genes are TRBV20-1 and TRBJ2-1; possible D gene TRBD2, 6 bases. Between the trimmed V and J ends, which lost 4 bases and 8 bases, there was a span of 24 bases. CDR3 length equals 16 residues. CDR1 DFQATT and CDR2 SNEGSKA come from the germline V gene (reference sequence). CDR3 sequence reads: CSAIEGRLDGVDEQFF. The CDR3, as DNA: TGCAGTGCTATAGAAGGCCGACTAGATGGAGTCGATGAGCAGTTCTTC.

This clonotype has just a few counts. Germline and junction disagree at one end, which may indicate a read error. The chain combines TRBV9 with TRBJ2-5, with D possibly being TRBD1 or TRBD2 (5 bases each). The CDR3 sequence is 14 residues long. Germline V gene sequence: CDR1 SGDLS, CDR2 YYNGEE. CDR3 sequence reads: CVSSVELGEETQYF. The CDR3 region has the DNA TGTGTCAGCAGCGTAGAACTAGGGGAAGAGACCCAGTACTTC.

This clonotype came up a few times. The CDR3: CASSLVLAGSYNEQFF. Written as DNA, the CDR3 is TGTGCCAGCAGCTTAGTCCTAGCGGGCTCCTACAATGAGCAGTTCTTC. The chain employs TRBV7-9 and TRBJ2-1; 8 bases fit TRBD2. The CDR3 covers 16 residues. Germline V gene sequence: CDR1 SEHNR, CDR2 FQNEAQ (reference sequence). The J segment lost 0 bases and the V segment lost 1 base, leaving 2 bases of the junction unmatched.

Worth noting for this clonotype: At one of its ends the junction is not consistent with the germline gene, which may arise from a read error. This chain connects TRBV11-3 to TRBJ2-6; the D gene is possibly TRBD1 (5 bases). The germline V gene encodes CDR1 SGHNT and CDR2 YENEEA. There are 15 residues in the CDR3. CDR3 nucleotides: TGTGCCGGCAGCTTAGACCTCTCTGGGGCCAACATCGTGACTTTC. Translated, it gives CAGSLDLSGANIVTF.